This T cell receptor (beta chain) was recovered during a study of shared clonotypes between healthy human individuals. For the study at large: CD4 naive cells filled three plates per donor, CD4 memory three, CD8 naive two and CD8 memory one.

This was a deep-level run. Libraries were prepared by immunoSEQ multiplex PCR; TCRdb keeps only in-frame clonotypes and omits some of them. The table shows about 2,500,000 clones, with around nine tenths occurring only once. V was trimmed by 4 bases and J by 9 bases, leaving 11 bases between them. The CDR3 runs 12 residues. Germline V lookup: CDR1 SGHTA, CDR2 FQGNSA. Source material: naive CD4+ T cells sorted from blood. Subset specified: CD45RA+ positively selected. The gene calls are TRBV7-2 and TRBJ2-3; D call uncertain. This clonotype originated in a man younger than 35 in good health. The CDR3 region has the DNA TGTGCCAGCAGCTCGGACCTGCACACGCAGTATTTT. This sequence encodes CASSSDLHTQYF. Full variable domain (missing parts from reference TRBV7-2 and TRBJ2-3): GAGVSQSPSNKVTEKGKDVELRCDPISGHTALYWYRQSLGQGLEFLIYFQGNSAPDKSGLPSDRFSAERTGGSVSTLTIQRTQQEDSAVYLCASSSDLHTQYFGPGTRLTVL.